The 17 T cell receptor beta chains in this list originate from one sample, sequenced in a study of T cell changes during pregnancy in multiple sclerosis. Data came from immunoSEQ multiplex PCR; TCRdb stores just in-frame clones and leaves some out. Of under 70,000 clones in the sample, less than 95% were seen once. The source was CD8+ T cells from peripheral blood mononuclear cells, collected after pregnancy. These TCRs come from a female donor with multiple sclerosis, enrolled in a pregnancy study.

This chain uses TRBV7-8 with TRBJ2-3, with 8 bases that match TRBD2. The CDR3 runs to 17 residues. Trimming removed 1 base from V and 1 base from J; junction bases left unmatched: 7. Germline V gene data show CDR1 as SGHVS and CDR2 as FQNEAQ. The CDR3 sequence: CASSLGFLAGRTDTQYF. The DNA for the CDR3 is TGTGCCAGCAGCTTAGGTTTTTTAGCGGGACGCACAGATACGCAGTATTTT.

The V call is TRBV18, the J call TRBJ1-1; 7 nucleotides align to TRBD1. The CDR3 runs to 16 residues. With V trimmed by 3 bases and J by 3 bases, 10 bases remained unmatched. The germline CDR1 and CDR2 sequences are KGHSH and LQKENI. The CDR3 nucleotides read TGTGCCAGCTCACCCGGACGGGACAGACTCTACACTGAAGCTTTCTTT. This encodes CASSPGRDRLYTEAFF.

The CDR3 loop reads CASSHFTSGDYEQYF. The CDR3 DNA reads TGTGCCAGCAGCCATTTTACTAGCGGGGACTACGAGCAGTACTTC. The chain links TRBV11-3 to TRBJ2-7; 10 nucleotides line up with TRBD2. Looked up from germline, CDR1 is SGHNT and CDR2 is YENEEA. The CDR3 has 15 amino acids. J was trimmed by 3 bases and V by 5 bases; bases with no gene match: 7.

The CDR3: CASSLQGSWGEQFF. The DNA of the CDR3 is TGTGCCAGCAGCTTACAGGGGAGCTGGGGTGAGCAGTTCTTC. The chain links TRBV7-2 to TRBJ2-1; D is perhaps TRBD1 (6 bases). Trimming pared 2 bases from V and 9 bases from J, leaving 14 bases between. Germline values: CDR1 SGHTA, CDR2 FQGNSA. The CDR3 sequence is 14 residues long.

V and J are TRBV27 and TRBJ2-7; D perhaps matches TRBD1 (6 bases). The CDR3 runs 15 residues. Germline V gene data show CDR1 as MNHEY and CDR2 as SMNVEV (reference sequence). V was clipped by 4 bases and J by 0 bases, with 13 bases between them. The CDR3 DNA sequence: TGTGCCAGCAGTTCACAGGGCTCTAGCTCCTACGAGCAGTACTTC. Its translation: CASSSQGSSSYEQYF.

This clone occurred once. V gene TRBV5-4 combines with J gene TRBJ2-1; weak D call: TRBD2 (6 bases). Trimming stripped 3 bases from V and 3 bases from J, with 13 bases between. The germline CDR1 and CDR2 sequences are SGHNT and YYREEE (reference sequence). This CDR3 is 15 amino acids long. The CDR3 spells CASSSLGTGYNEQFF. CDR3 nucleotides: TGTGCCAGCAGCTCCCTTGGGACTGGCTACAATGAGCAGTTCTTC.

The chain links TRBV6-6 to TRBJ1-1; 8 nucleotides agree with TRBD1. Germline CDR1 is MNHNY and CDR2 is SVGAGI (reference sequence). This CDR3 region has 16 residues. With V trimmed by 2 bases and J by 1 base, 6 bases remained unmatched. The CDR3 DNA reads TGTGCCAGCAGTTACGGGAGGACAGGGAGGAACACTGAAGCTTTCTTT. This codes for CASSYGRTGRNTEAFF.

The V call is TRBV6-1, the J call TRBJ1-2; D remains ambiguous. The V gene's germline CDR1 is MNHNS and CDR2 SASEGT. The CDR3 consists of 13 residues. V lost 6 bases to trimming and J lost 3 bases, with 11 bases between them. In nucleotides, the CDR3 is TGTGCCAGCAGAGATACTCTTTACTATGGCTACACCTTC. This encodes CASRDTLYYGYTF.

The V gene is TRBV27, the J gene TRBJ2-1, with 15 nucleotides matching TRBD2. Germline CDR1 reads MNHEY; CDR2 reads SMNVEV (reference sequence). Germline trimming cut 7 bases from V and 8 bases from J; bases unmatched to any gene: 15. The CDR3 consists of 18 residues. DNA of the CDR3: TGTGCCAGCAACGAGGGACTAGCGGGAGGACCATCCCGGCATGAGCAGTTCTTC. Amino acids: CASNEGLAGGPSRHEQFF.

The chain couples TRBV2 to TRBJ2-7, with D possibly being TRBD1 (6 bases). V lost 3 bases to trimming and J lost 2 bases, with 14 bases between them. Germline lookup yields CDR1 SNHLY and CDR2 FYNNEI. CDR3 length: 15 residues. CDR3 sequence: CASSEGTGSAYEQYF. The CDR3 DNA reads TGTGCCAGCAGTGAGGGAACAGGGTCTGCCTACGAGCAGTACTTC.

The chain carries TRBV28 and TRBJ1-4, with TRBD1 as a possible D gene (5 bases). V shed 7 bases and J shed 3 bases, with 18 bases lying between them. The CDR3 runs 16 residues. The germline CDR1 and CDR2 sequences are MDHEN and SYDVKM. CDR3 loop: CASTYHPAGANEKLFF. CDR3 bases: TGTGCCAGCACATATCACCCGGCGGGGGCTAATGAAAAACTGTTTTTT.

The table lists this clone with a count of one. This chain uses TRBV9 with TRBJ2-1; TRBD2 matches at 8 bases. V lost 0 bases and J lost 7; bases outside the gene matches: 6. Germline V gene sequence: CDR1 SGDLS, CDR2 YYNGEE. This CDR3 has 15 amino acids. The CDR3 DNA is TGTGCCAGCAGCGTAGGAGCGGGAGTCTTAAATGAGCAGTTCTTC. Translation: CASSVGAGVLNEQFF.

V usage is TRBV7-9 and J usage is TRBJ2-7; TRBD2 is a possible D gene (5 bases). Germline CDR1 is SEHNR and CDR2 is FQNEAQ (reference sequence). V was clipped by 11 bases and J by 5 bases, with 16 bases between them. The CDR3 has 12 residues. CDR3 nucleotides: TGTGCCGAAAGCGCCACCGGGGACGAGCAGTACTTC. It specifies CAESATGDEQYF.

The chain joins TRBV5-5 to TRBJ2-2; maybe TRBD1 (6 bases). The CDR3 extends over 15 amino acids. V lost 7 bases and J lost 0, with 13 bases in between. CDR1 is SGHKS, CDR2 YYEKEE, per germline (reference sequence). The CDR3 sequence is CASLTGKANTGELFF. The CDR3 DNA sequence: TGTGCCAGCTTAACAGGGAAGGCGAACACCGGGGAGCTGTTTTTT. The full variable domain, rest sourced from reference TRBV5-5 and TRBJ2-2, is DAGVTQSPTHLIKTRGQQVTLRCSPISGHKSVSWYQQVLGQGPQFIFQYYEKEERGRGNFPDRFSARQFPNYSSELNVNALLLGDSALYLCASLTGKANTGELFFGEGSRLTVL.

This clone was observed once. The rearrangement uses TRBV7-3 and TRBJ2-7; 15 bases are a match to TRBD2. The CDR3 consists of 18 residues. From germline, CDR1 is SGHTA and CDR2 FQGTGA. The V and J ends lost 5 bases and 4 bases, in that order; junction bases with no gene match: 12. In nucleotides, the CDR3 is TGTGCCAGCAGCCTACACCCCGGACTAGCGGGAGGGCCTTACGAGCAGTACTTC. Its protein is CASSLHPGLAGGPYEQYF.

The chain recombines TRBV18 with TRBJ1-1; D unclear. The CDR3 extends over 13 amino acids. CDR1 and CDR2 (germline): KGHSH, LQKENI. Trimming shortened V by 2 bases and J by 1 base, and 5 bases separated the two germline ends. The CDR3 protein is CASSPTGNTEAFF. The CDR3 region has the DNA TGTGCCAGCTCACCAACCGGGAACACTGAAGCTTTCTTT. Drawing the rest from reference TRBV18 and TRBJ1-1, the complete variable domain is NAGVMQNPRHLVRRRGQEARLRCSPMKGHSHVYWYRQLPEEGLKFMVYLQKENIIDESGMPKERFSAEFPKEGPSILRIQQVVRGDSAAYFCASSPTGNTEAFFGQGTRLTVV.

The chain recombines TRBV4-1 with TRBJ2-3; 9 bases map to TRBD2. CDR3 length equals 15 residues. Germline V gene lookup returns CDR1 MGHRA and CDR2 YSYEKL. Trimming cost V 4 bases and J 1 base; bases outside gene matches: 3. CDR3 residues: CASSRASGGTDTQYF. The CDR3 DNA follows: TGCGCCAGCAGCCGGGCTAGCGGGGGCACAGATACGCAGTATTTT.